These T cell receptor beta chains were read from a single sample in a study of cytotoxic CD8 clonotypes in ibrutinib-treated CLL. Generated by immunoSEQ multiplex PCR, the TCRdb table keeps only in-frame clones and is missing some. The sample consists of 250,000 to 350,000 clones, more than 70% of them appearing once. Sequencing was performed on PBMCs, taken at disease progression, from a patient treated with ibrutinib. Receptors were obtained from a human donor with chronic lymphocytic leukemia. The CDR3 runs from the conserved cysteine through the conserved F or W. Fields, in order: J gene, D gene, clone size, V gene, CDR3 protein, CDR3 DNA. A D gene is named only where the DNA matches it firmly. The size of a clone is reported for some rows only, either as once, few or many, or as a class for expanded clones.

TRBJ2-2 | TRBD2 | - | TRBV19 | CASSLSPGLAGGPNGELFF | TGTGCCAGTAGTCTATCCCCTGGACTAGCGGGAGGGCCCAACGGGGAGCTGTTTTTT
TRBJ1-1 | - | - | TRBV27 | CASSPFGVPNTEAFF | TGTGCCAGCAGTCCCTTCGGCGTCCCTAACACTGAAGCTTTCTTT
TRBJ1-5 | - | - | TRBV15 | CATSRTGPQPQHF | TGTGCCACCAGCAGAACAGGGCCTCAGCCCCAGCATTTT
TRBJ1-2 | - | - | TRBV19 | CASSPHARGSGATF | TGTGCCAGTAGTCCCCACGCCCGGGGGTCGGGTGCGACCTTC
TRBJ2-7 | - | - | TRBV7-3 | CASSLGPGSYEQYF | TGTGCCAGCAGCTTGGGCCCCGGGTCCTACGAGCAGTACTTC
TRBJ2-1 | - | - | TRBV6-5 | CASSYAANSYNEQFF | TGTGCCAGCAGTTATGCAGCAAACTCCTACAATGAGCAGTTCTTC
TRBJ1-2 | - | few | TRBV20-1 | CSATENYGYTF | TGCAGTGCTACAGAGAACTATGGCTACACCTTC
TRBJ2-1 | TRBD2 | - | TRBV7-9 | CASSPPGLAGYSEQFF | TGTGCCAGCAGCCCTCCAGGACTAGCGGGATATAGTGAGCAGTTCTTC
TRBJ1-4 | TRBD1 | - | TRBV6-6 | CASTQGGEKLFF | TGTGCCAGCACTCAGGGGGGAGAAAAACTGTTTTTT
TRBJ2-7 | - | - | TRBV25-1 | CASSAGTFGVYEQYF | TGTGCCAGCAGTGCCGGGACGTTCGGTGTGTACGAGCAGTACTTC
TRBJ1-2 | - | - | TRBV7-9 | CASSSRVGYGYTF | TGTGCCAGCAGCTCGAGGGTTGGCTATGGCTACACCTTC
TRBJ2-1 | - | - | TRBV19 | CASSGSAHNEQFF | TGTGCCAGTAGTGGGTCAGCCCACAATGAGCAGTTCTTC
TRBJ1-6 | - | few | TRBV5-4 | CASSLEVGSPLHF | TGTGCCAGCAGCTTGGAAGTGGGATCACCCCTCCACTTT
TRBJ2-7 | TRBD1 | - | TRBV6-1 | CASEDRVHEQYF | TGTGCCAGCGAGGACAGGGTCCACGAGCAGTACTTC
TRBJ2-7 | - | few | TRBV18 | CASSPPGIGNEQYF | TGTGCCAGCTCCCCCCCGGGAATCGGGAACGAGCAGTACTTC
TRBJ1-2 | - | - | TRBV6-5 | CASGKSGSDYGYTF | TGTGCCAGCGGAAAAAGTGGCTCGGACTATGGCTACACCTTC
TRBJ2-5 | - | - | TRBV4-2 | CASSQDSKETQYF | TGTGCCAGCAGCCAAGACTCGAAAGAGACCCAGTACTTC
TRBJ2-7 | - | - | TRBV29-1 | CSATDSYEQYF | TGCAGCGCGACAGATTCCTACGAGCAGTACTTC
TRBJ1-1 | - | - | TRBV5-1 | CASSGGWDTEAFF | TGCGCCAGCAGCGGTGGGTGGGACACTGAAGCTTTCTTT
TRBJ2-3 | TRBD1 | - | TRBV4-3 | CASSQDPWTGGSDTQYF | TGCGCCAGCAGCCAAGATCCTTGGACAGGGGGTTCAGATACGCAGTATTTT
TRBJ1-5 | TRBD1 | - | TRBV7-3 | CASSLTKGDRVNQPQHF | TGTGCCAGCAGCTTAACGAAGGGCGACAGGGTAAATCAGCCCCAGCATTTT
TRBJ2-5 | TRBD1 | few | TRBV4-1 | CASSIAGTGYQETQYF | TGCGCCAGCAGCATAGCCGGGACAGGGTATCAAGAGACCCAGTACTTC
TRBJ2-3 | TRBD2 | - | TRBV5-5 | CASSLTSGSTDTQYF | TGTGCCAGCAGCTTGACTAGCGGTAGCACAGATACGCAGTATTTT
TRBJ2-7 | TRBD2 | - | TRBV4-1 | CASSQAPGLAYEQYF | TGCGCCAGCAGCCAAGCACCGGGACTAGCCTACGAGCAGTACTTC
TRBJ2-7 | - | - | TRBV11-2 | CASSRTREQYF | TGTGCCAGCAGCCGCACGCGAGAGCAGTACTTC
TRBJ1-2 | - | - | TRBV29-1 | CSVAEGADYGYTF | TGCAGCGTTGCCGAAGGGGCGGACTATGGCTACACCTTC
TRBJ1-3 | - | - | TRBV6-6 | CASSRTAGNTIYF | TGTGCCAGCAGCAGGACAGCGGGCAACACCATATATTTT
TRBJ2-1 | TRBD2 | - | TRBV7-2 | CASSLVVSGRDEQFF | TGTGCCAGCAGCTTAGTTGTGTCGGGGAGGGATGAGCAGTTCTTC
TRBJ2-7 | TRBD1 | - | TRBV13 | CASSLPLGTGGVEYF | TGTGCCAGCAGCTTACCCCTGGGAACAGGGGGCGTCGAGTACTTC
TRBJ2-3 | TRBD2 | - | TRBV2 | CASRLGTSGRDTQYF | TGTGCCAGCAGGCTCGGGACTAGCGGGAGAGATACGCAGTATTTT
TRBJ2-7 | TRBD1 | - | TRBV4-3 | CASSPSHRGAYEQYF | TGCGCCAGCAGCCCCTCTCACAGGGGAGCCTACGAGCAGTACTTC
TRBJ2-7 | TRBD1 | - | TRBV19 | CASSRQGGDYEQYF | TGTGCCAGTAGTAGACAGGGGGGGGATTACGAGCAGTACTTC
TRBJ2-3 | - | - | TRBV7-2 | CASSAGDFGTDTQYF | TGTGCCAGCAGCGCAGGGGACTTCGGGACAGATACGCAGTATTTT
TRBJ1-4 | - | - | TRBV2 | CASRRSQLVDEKLFF | TGTGCCAGCAGGCGGTCCCAACTAGTCGATGAAAAACTGTTTTTT
TRBJ1-1 | - | - | TRBV7-9 | CASSIEGPGTTAFF | TGTGCCAGCAGCATAGAGGGTCCCGGGACTACAGCTTTCTTT
TRBJ1-6 | - | - | TRBV10-3 | CAISGYERVLHF | TGTGCCATCAGTGGTTACGAGAGGGTGCTCCACTTT
TRBJ2-7 | TRBD2 | - | TRBV9 | CASSTGLAGTSSYEQYF | TGTGCCAGCAGCACCGGACTAGCGGGGACTTCCTCCTACGAGCAGTACTTC
TRBJ1-1 | - | - | TRBV6-5 | CASSYSQRSLYTEAFF | TGTGCCAGCAGTTACAGTCAGCGGTCACTGTACACTGAAGCTTTCTTT
TRBJ2-1 | TRBD1 | - | TRBV4-1 | CASSQDPGLGRGPYNEQFF | TGCGCCAGCAGCCAGGACCCAGGTTTGGGCAGGGGGCCCTACAATGAGCAGTTCTTC
TRBJ1-2 | - | - | TRBV9 | CASRQGNYGYTF | TGTGCCAGCAGACAGGGAAACTATGGCTACACCTTC
TRBJ1-1 | - | - | TRBV9 | CASSVPVFPAQAFF | TGTGCCAGCAGCGTACCCGTTTTTCCGGCGCAAGCTTTCTTT
TRBJ2-7 | - | - | TRBV27 | CASSTLRTAYEQYF | TGTGCCAGCAGCACTCTCCGGACCGCCTACGAGCAGTACTTC
TRBJ1-1 | - | - | TRBV18 | CASSSGIMNTEAFF | TGTGCCAGCTCCAGTGGTATCATGAACACTGAAGCTTTCTTT
TRBJ2-3 | - | - | TRBV29-1 | CSVEKGTDTQYF | TGCAGCGTTGAAAAGGGTACAGATACGCAGTATTTT
TRBJ2-2 | - | - | TRBV29-1 | CSVHRKAGWVDTGELFF | TGCAGCGTCCACCGAAAGGCGGGATGGGTGGACACCGGGGAGCTGTTTTTT
TRBJ2-2 | - | - | TRBV7-7 | CASSDSWVAGELFF | TGTGCCAGCAGCGATTCGTGGGTAGCCGGGGAGCTGTTTTTT
TRBJ2-3 | - | - | TRBV10-3 | CAISVTGRVGTDTQYF | TGTGCCATCAGTGTAACAGGGCGGGTGGGCACAGATACGCAGTATTTT